The 19 T cell receptor beta chains below all came from one sample that was sequenced in a study of blood T cells in healthy people across ages (dated by TCRdb to about 2015). Library preparation used 5' RACE. These reads were obtained on an Illumina HiSeq 2500. A second roughly 6 to 12 cycle PCR used a sample-barcoded 5' primer and a J-beta primer mix. Using fastp trimming at Q25 and MiXCR clonotype assembly, TCRdb reanalyzed the public sequencing data and kept in-frame beta chains. Entries are consolidated by CDR3 protein sequence, retaining the most common genes and DNA. The table for this sample lists under 800,000 distinct CDR3 sequences; 21% of them were counted only once. 3% to 4.5% of the sample is held by the ten biggest clonotypes. Source material: blood. These TCRs come from a man between 65 and 85 years old in good health.

This clonotype has only a few counts. The chain couples TRBV29-1 to TRBJ2-5; 8 bases are a match to TRBD2. The J call is in doubt because the DNA end fits TRBJ2-7 better. CDR1 SQVTM and CDR2 ANQGSEA come from the germline V gene. The CDR3 is 12 residues long. The CDR3 region is CSVELAGHEQYF. CDR3 DNA: TGCAGCGTTGAACTAGCGGGCCACGAGCAGTACTTC.

This clonotype was detected only once. The chain has TRBV29-1 and TRBJ2-7; D perhaps matches TRBD1 (6 bases). The CDR3 contains 12 residues. CDR1 SQVTM and CDR2 ANQGSEA come from the germline V gene. The V gene lost 7 bases and the J gene lost 2 bases, with 12 bases spanning the gap. Here the CDR3 reads CSGTQGPYEQYF. Written as DNA, the CDR3 is TGCAGCGGGACACAGGGCCCCTACGAGCAGTACTTC.

This clonotype was counted between two and nine times. The V gene is TRBV20-1, the J gene TRBJ1-1, with D maybe TRBD1 (5 bases). V lost 0 bases to trimming and J lost 0 bases, with 11 bases between them. From germline, CDR1 is DFQATT and CDR2 SNEGSKA (reference sequence). The CDR3 is 15 amino acids. The CDR3 DNA follows: TGCAGTGCTAGAGATAGACGACAGATGAACACTGAAGCTTTCTTT. It codes for CSARDRRQMNTEAFF.

This clonotype came up many times. V is TRBV6-1 and J is TRBJ2-5, with 9 bases aligning to TRBD1. Germline CDR1 is MNHNS and CDR2 is SASEGT. The CDR3 covers 13 residues. The junction had 8 bases not matched to a gene; V was cut back by 6 bases and J by 9 bases. CDR3 residues: CASRGTGIGAQYF. In DNA, the CDR3 is TGTGCCAGCAGAGGGACAGGGATAGGGGCCCAGTACTTC.

The sample holds a few counts of this clonotype. A much larger clone lies a single base off, so this may be a read error. The V gene is TRBV12-3 or TRBV12-4, the J gene TRBJ2-5; D is possibly TRBD2 (7 bases). This CDR3 has 13 amino acids. The CDR3 DNA sequence: TGTGCCAGCAGTTTCGGGGGGCCAGAGACCCAGCACTTC. The encoded protein is CASSFGGPETQHF.

This clonotype has a handful of counts. A much larger clone is a single base away; this may be a read error. The genes are TRBV5-1 and TRBJ2-1; D call uncertain. The CDR3 runs to 14 residues. In germline, CDR1 is SGHRS, CDR2 YFSETQ. Written as DNA, the CDR3 is TGCGCCAGCAACTTGGCGAGTATTAGCAATGAGCAGTTCTTC. The encoded protein is CASNLASISNEQFF.

This clonotype appeared a few times. Here the CDR3 reads CASSEGRSGDSYEQYF. The DNA of the CDR3 is TGTGCCAGCAGTGAAGGGCGGAGCGGAGACTCCTACGAGCAGTACTTC. This rearrangement joins TRBV2 to TRBJ2-7, with TRBD2 as a possible D gene (5 bases). The CDR3 runs to 16 residues. The V end was cut by 1 base, the J end by 0 bases, with 13 bases between. Germline CDR1 is SNHLY and CDR2 is FYNNEI.

This clonotype was counted between two and nine times. The CDR3 region is CASSPRGTIPTDTQYF. CDR3 DNA sequence: TGTGCCAGCAGCCCCCGAGGGACAATCCCCACAGATACGCAGTATTTT. V and J are TRBV7-2 and TRBJ2-3; a possible D gene is TRBD1 (6 bases). V lost 5 bases and J lost 2, with 17 bases in between. CDR1 and CDR2 (germline): SGHTA, FQGNSA. CDR3 size: 16 residues.

This clonotype has at least ten counts. The rearrangement joins TRBV27 to TRBJ2-5; D is ambiguous. The germline V gene has CDR1 MNHEY and CDR2 SMNVEV (reference sequence). Trimming pared 3 bases from V and 5 bases from J, leaving 13 bases between. CDR3 length: 14 residues. DNA for the CDR3: TGTGCCAGCAGTTTGTCCGGGCCGCGGGAGACCCAGTACTTC. Its protein product is CASSLSGPRETQYF.

V usage is TRBV2 and J usage is TRBJ2-5, with TRBD2 matching over 7 bases. J gave up 5 bases and V 8 bases, and 14 bases lay outside the gene matches. The CDR3 is 15 residues long. Germline V gene data show CDR1 as SNHLY and CDR2 as FYNNEI. The CDR3 sequence is CASRTSGSSMETQYF. The CDR3 DNA sequence: TGTGCCAGCCGGACTAGTGGGAGTTCGATGGAGACCCAGTACTTC.

Concerning this clonotype itself: The junction differs from germline at one of its ends, possibly a read error. V usage is TRBV10-3 and J usage is TRBJ2-4, with TRBD1 identical over 10 bases. There are 9 residues in the CDR3. Germline V gene data show CDR1 as ENHRY and CDR2 as SYGVKD. Here the CDR3 DNA reads TGTGCCATCAGACCGGGACAGGGGTTC. It translates to CAIRPGQGF.

This clonotype appeared a few times. The junction shows a germline mismatch at one end, possibly a read error. The rearrangement uses TRBV10-3 and TRBJ2-2, with TRBD2 identical over 11 bases. Germline CDR1 ENHRY, CDR2 SYGVKD. This CDR3 spans 16 amino acids. CDR3 coding DNA: TGTGCCAACAGTGGTGGGACTAGCGGCAACACCGGGGAGCTGTTTTTT. This sequence encodes CANSGGTSGNTGELFF.

The CDR3 nucleotides are TGTGCCAGCAGCTTAGGATGGTTGGGGGTTAAGAGCACTGAAGCTTTCTTT. Translated: CASSLGWLGVKSTEAFF. V usage is TRBV11-1 and J usage is TRBJ1-1; a weak D match, TRBD1 (5 bases). CDR3 length: 17 amino acids. V lost 1 base, J lost 4 bases, and 19 bases lay in between. The germline CDR1 and CDR2 sequences are SGHAT and FQDESV (reference sequence). Full variable domain (outside the CDR3, taken from reference TRBV11-1 and TRBJ1-1): EAEVAQSPRYKITEKSQAVAFWCDPISGHATLYWYRQILGQGPELLVQFQDESVVDDSQLPKDRFSAERLKGVDSTLKIQPAELGDSAMYLCASSLGWLGVKSTEAFFGQGTRLTVV.

This rearrangement joins TRBV28 to TRBJ1-1; possibly TRBD1 for D (6 bases). V dropped 7 bases and J dropped 7 bases, with 13 bases sitting between them. Germline V lookup: CDR1 MDHEN, CDR2 SYDVKM. The length of the CDR3 is 12 residues. CDR3 loop: CASTPGASEAFF. The DNA for the CDR3 is TGTGCCAGCACCCCAGGGGCGAGTGAAGCTTTCTTT.

This chain joins TRBV7-3 and TRBJ2-3; TRBD2 agrees at 11 bases. V trimming: 5 bases; J trimming: 2 bases; junction bases outside the gene matches: 12. CDR3 length: 18 residues. Germline loops: CDR1 SGHTA, CDR2 FQGTGA. CDR3 sequence reads: CASSPQGLAVGSTDTQYF. The CDR3 nucleotides are TGTGCCAGCAGCCCCCAGGGACTAGCGGTCGGGTCCACAGATACGCAGTATTTT.

In this sample, this clonotype turned up a few times. At one end, the junction sequence differs from germline, possibly due to a read error. This chain joins TRBV4-3 and TRBJ2-3; 9 nucleotides align to TRBD2. Germline V gene lookup returns CDR1 LGHNA and CDR2 YSLEER. The CDR3 length is 16 residues. CDR3 DNA sequence: TGCGCCAGCAGCCAAGATAGCGGGAGTGTCGCAGATGCGCAGTATTTT. Its translation: CASSQDSGSVADAQYF.

This clonotype was seen ten or more times. The chain employs TRBV2 and TRBJ2-3, with D tentatively TRBD1 (6 bases). V dropped 9 bases and J dropped 6 bases, with 10 bases sitting between them. CDR1 and CDR2 (germline): SNHLY, FYNNEI. The CDR3 covers 11 residues. CDR3 amino acids: CASEQGDTQYF. The CDR3 DNA reads as TGTGCCAGTGAGCAGGGGGATACGCAGTATTTT.

This clonotype was detected once. This chain joins TRBV20-1 and TRBJ2-5, with D hard to call. The CDR3 consists of 13 residues. V dropped 3 bases and J dropped 4 bases, with 12 bases sitting between them. The germline CDR1 and CDR2 sequences are DFQATT and SNEGSKA (reference sequence). CDR3 nucleotide sequence: TGCAGTGCTAGGACAAACGGCGGAGAGACCCAGTACTTC. This sequence encodes CSARTNGGETQYF.

This chain connects TRBV10-3 to TRBJ1-2; 11 bases map to TRBD1. This CDR3 has 14 amino acids. CDR1 is ENHRY and CDR2 is SYGVKD in the germline V gene. V shed 2 bases, J shed 4 bases, and the junction held 0 bases outside the gene matches. CDR3 sequence (DNA): TGTGCCATCAGTGAGGGGACAGGGGGCTATGGCTACACCTTC. It yields the protein CAISEGTGGYGYTF.